This paragraph reports one T cell receptor beta chain. What it binds is not known. Through template switching, UMIs that included a 6-nucleotide sample barcode were added. TCRdb reanalyzed the 5' RACE reads, giving one entry per CDR3 protein sequence and no DNA. Reported are nearly 450,000 distinct CDR3 sequences; the ten largest clones contain 2% to 3%. Investigators pulled total RNA out of whole blood and did not sort T cells. This sample is part of a study of monozygotic twins with inflammatory bowel disease. General observations from the study: IBD patients shared fewer clonotypes with other individuals than healthy twins, especially patients with disease activity signs.

The sequence was collected from a human donor with ulcerative colitis or Crohn's disease, or a healthy co-twin of an affected twin (not recorded which). The sequenced material came from blood.

CDR3 region: CASSLQGAVNTEAFF. This chain links TRBV7-9 with TRBJ1-1; TCRdb calls TRBD1, which cannot be checked without DNA. From germline, CDR1 is SEHNR and CDR2 FQNEAQ (reference sequence). CDR3 size: 15 residues. Supplemented by reference TRBV7-9 and TRBJ1-1, the full variable domain reads DTGVSQNPRHKITKRGQNVTFRCDPISEHNRLYWYRQTLGQGPEFLTYFQNEAQLEKSRLLSDRFSAERPKGSFSTLEIQRTEQGDSAMYLCASSLQGAVNTEAFFGQGTRLTVV.